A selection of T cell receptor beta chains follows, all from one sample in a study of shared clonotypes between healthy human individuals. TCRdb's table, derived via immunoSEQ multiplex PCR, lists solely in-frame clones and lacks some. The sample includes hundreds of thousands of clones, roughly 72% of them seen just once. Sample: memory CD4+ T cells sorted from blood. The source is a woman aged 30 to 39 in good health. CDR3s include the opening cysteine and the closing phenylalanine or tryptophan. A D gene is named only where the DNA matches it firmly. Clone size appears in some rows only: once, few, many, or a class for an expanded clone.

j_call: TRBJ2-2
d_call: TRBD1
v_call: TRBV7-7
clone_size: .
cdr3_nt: TGTGCCAGCAGCCCTGGGACAGTTAGAACCGGGGAGCTGTTTTTT
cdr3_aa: CASSPGTVRTGELFF

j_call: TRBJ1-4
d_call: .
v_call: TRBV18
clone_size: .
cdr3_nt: TGTGCCAGCTCCCACGGACCGACTAATGAAAAACTGTTTTTT
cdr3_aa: CASSHGPTNEKLFF

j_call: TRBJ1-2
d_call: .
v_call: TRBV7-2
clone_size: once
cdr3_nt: TGTGCCAGCAGCACGGCGGGACGCAGCTATGGCTACACCTTC
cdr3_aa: CASSTAGRSYGYTF

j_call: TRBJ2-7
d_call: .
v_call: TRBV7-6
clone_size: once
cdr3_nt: TGTGCCAGCAGCCCCTGGACTGACTCCTACGAGCAGTACTTC
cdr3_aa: CASSPWTDSYEQYF

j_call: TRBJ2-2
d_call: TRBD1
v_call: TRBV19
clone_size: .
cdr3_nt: TGTGCCAGTAGTATGCCTCCGGGACAGGGGACCGGGGAGCTGTTTTTT
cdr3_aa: CASSMPPGQGTGELFF

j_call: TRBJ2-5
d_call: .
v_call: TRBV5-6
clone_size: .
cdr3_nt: TGTGCCAGCAGCAGAATCCAAGAGACCCAGTACTTC
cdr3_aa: CASSRIQETQYF

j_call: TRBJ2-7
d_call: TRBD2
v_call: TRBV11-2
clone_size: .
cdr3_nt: TGTGCCAGCAGCTCCGGACTAGCGCCCTACGAGCAGTACTTC
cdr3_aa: CASSSGLAPYEQYF

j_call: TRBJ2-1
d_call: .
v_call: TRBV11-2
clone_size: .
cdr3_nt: TGTGCCAGCAGCTTAGAACTCTGGGGGCAGTTCTTC
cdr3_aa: CASSLELWGQFF

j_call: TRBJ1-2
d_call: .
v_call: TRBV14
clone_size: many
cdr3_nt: TGTGCCAGCAGCCCCCCCAGCTTCTATGGCTACACCTTC
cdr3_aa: CASSPPSFYGYTF

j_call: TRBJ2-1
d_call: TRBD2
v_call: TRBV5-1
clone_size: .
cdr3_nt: TGCGCCAGCAGCCAGGTAGCGGGAGGACTATACAATGAGCAGTTCTTC
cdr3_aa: CASSQVAGGLYNEQFF

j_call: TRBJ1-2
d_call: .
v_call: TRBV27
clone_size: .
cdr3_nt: TGTGCCAGCAGTATGCTATCCGGGATGGCAGCCGCTAACTATGGCTACACCTTC
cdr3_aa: CASSMLSGMAAANYGYTF

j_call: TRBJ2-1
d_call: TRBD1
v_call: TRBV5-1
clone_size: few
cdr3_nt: TGCGCCAGCGCGGGGACAGGGGTCAAGGCGGAGCAGTTCTTC
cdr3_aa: CASAGTGVKAEQFF

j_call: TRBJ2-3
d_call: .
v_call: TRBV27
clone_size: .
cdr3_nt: TGTGCCAGCAGTTTCGTCGGGACCAGCACAGATACGCAGTATTTT
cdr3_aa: CASSFVGTSTDTQYF

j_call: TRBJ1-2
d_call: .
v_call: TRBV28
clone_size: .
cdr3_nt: TGTGCCAGCAGCGCCGTCCAGGGCCCCTATGGCTACACCTTC
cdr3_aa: CASSAVQGPYGYTF

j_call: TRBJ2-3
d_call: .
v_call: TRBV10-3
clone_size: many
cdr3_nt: TGTGCCATCAGTGATGGGGGTAGCACAGATACGCAGTATTTT
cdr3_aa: CAISDGGSTDTQYF

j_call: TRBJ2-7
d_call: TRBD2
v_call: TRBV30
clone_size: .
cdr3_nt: TGTGCCTGGACCGGGACTAGCGAGGGTTACGAGCAGTACTTC
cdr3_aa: CAWTGTSEGYEQYF

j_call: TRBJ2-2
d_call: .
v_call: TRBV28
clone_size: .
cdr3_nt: TGTGCCAGCAACCTCGAGGTGTGCACCGGGGAGCTGTTTTTT
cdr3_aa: CASNLEVCTGELFF

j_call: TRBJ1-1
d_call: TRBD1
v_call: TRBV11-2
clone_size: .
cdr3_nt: TGTGCCAGCAGCTTTACCGGGACAGGGGGCGTCACTGAAGCTTTCTTT
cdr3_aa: CASSFTGTGGVTEAFF

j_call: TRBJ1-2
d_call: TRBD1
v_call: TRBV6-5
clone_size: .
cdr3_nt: TGTGCCAGCAGGGACAGGGTCAACTATGGCTACACCTTC
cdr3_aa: CASRDRVNYGYTF

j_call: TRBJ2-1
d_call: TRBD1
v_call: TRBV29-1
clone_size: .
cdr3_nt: TGCAGCGCTTCAGTTAGACAGGGGCGCGCCTACAATGAGCAGTTCTTC
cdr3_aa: CSASVRQGRAYNEQFF

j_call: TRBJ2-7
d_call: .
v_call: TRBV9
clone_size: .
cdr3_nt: TGTGCCAGCAGCGAGGGGTCGAACTCCTACGAGCAGTACTTC
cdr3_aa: CASSEGSNSYEQYF

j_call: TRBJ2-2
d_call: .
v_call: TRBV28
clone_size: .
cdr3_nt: TGTGCCAGCAGTCCTACCGATACCGGGGAGCTGTTTTTT
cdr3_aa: CASSPTDTGELFF

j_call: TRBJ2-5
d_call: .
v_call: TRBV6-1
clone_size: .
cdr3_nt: TGTGCCAGCAGTGAGGTCGGCCAAGAGACCCAGTACTTC
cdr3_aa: CASSEVGQETQYF

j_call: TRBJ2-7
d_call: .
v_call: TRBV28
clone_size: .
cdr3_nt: TGTGCCAGCAAGACCGTGCGGAGGGGGGCCTACGAGCAGTACTTC
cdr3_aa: CASKTVRRGAYEQYF

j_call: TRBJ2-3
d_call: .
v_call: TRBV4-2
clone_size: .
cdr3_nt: TGTGCCAGCAGCAGAGGGGGACCAGATACGCAGTATTTT
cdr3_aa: CASSRGGPDTQYF

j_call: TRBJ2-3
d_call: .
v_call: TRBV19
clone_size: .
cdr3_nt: TGTGCCAGTAGTAGCCAACAATTCACAGATACGCAGTATTTT
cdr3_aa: CASSSQQFTDTQYF

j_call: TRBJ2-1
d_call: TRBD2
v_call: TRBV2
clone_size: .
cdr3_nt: TGTGCCAGCAGTGGGACTAGCGGGAGGTTCATGTATGAGCAGTTCTTC
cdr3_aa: CASSGTSGRFMYEQFF

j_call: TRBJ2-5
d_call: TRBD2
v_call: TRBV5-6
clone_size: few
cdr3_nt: TGTGCCAGCAGCTTGCGTAGCGGGTCGGAGACCCAGTACTTC
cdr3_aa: CASSLRSGSETQYF

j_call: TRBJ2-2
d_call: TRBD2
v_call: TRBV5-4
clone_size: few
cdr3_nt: TGTGCCAGCAGCTTGGACGCCTCGCTAGCGGGAGGGGCCGGGGAGCTGTTTTTT
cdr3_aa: CASSLDASLAGGAGELFF

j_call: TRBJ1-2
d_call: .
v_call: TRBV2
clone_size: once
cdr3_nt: TGTGCCAGCAGTCCAAACGAGGTAGTGTATGGCTACACCTTC
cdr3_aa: CASSPNEVVYGYTF

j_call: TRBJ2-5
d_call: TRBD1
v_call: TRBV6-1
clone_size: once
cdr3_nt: TGTGCCAGCAGTAGTAGGACAGGGGTTCCAGAGACCCAGTACTTC
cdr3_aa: CASSSRTGVPETQYF

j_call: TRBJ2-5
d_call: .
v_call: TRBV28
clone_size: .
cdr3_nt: TGTGCCAGCAGTTTATATGGAACAGCGGCGCAGGGGAACTTC
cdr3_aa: CASSLYGTAAQGNF

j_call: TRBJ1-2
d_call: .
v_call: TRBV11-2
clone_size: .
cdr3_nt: TGTGCCAGCAGCTCTATTGACGGAAGGGTCGGCTATGGCTACACCTTC
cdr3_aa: CASSSIDGRVGYGYTF

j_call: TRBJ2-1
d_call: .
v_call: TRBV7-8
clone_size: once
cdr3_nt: TGTGCCAGCAGCTTGGTAAATGAGCAGTTCTTC
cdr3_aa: CASSLVNEQFF

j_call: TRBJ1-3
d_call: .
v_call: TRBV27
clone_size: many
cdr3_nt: TGTGCCAGCAGCTCCTCCAGGGGCTCTGGAAACACCATATATTTT
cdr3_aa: CASSSSRGSGNTIYF

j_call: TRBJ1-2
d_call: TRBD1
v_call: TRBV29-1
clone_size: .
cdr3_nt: TGCAGCGTAGCCGGGACAGGGAACTATGGCTACACCTTC
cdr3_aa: CSVAGTGNYGYTF

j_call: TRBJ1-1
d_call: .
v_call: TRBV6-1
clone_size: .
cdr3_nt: TGTGCCAGCAGTGAATTTGCGGGAACGAATGAAGCTTTCTTT
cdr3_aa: CASSEFAGTNEAFF

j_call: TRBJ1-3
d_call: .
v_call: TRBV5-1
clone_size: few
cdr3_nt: TGCGCCAGCAGCCCTGGGACCGACGGAAACACCATATATTTT
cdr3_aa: CASSPGTDGNTIYF

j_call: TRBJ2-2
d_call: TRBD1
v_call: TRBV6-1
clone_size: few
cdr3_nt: TGTGCCAGCGGGACAGGGGTAACCGGGGAGCTGTTTTTT
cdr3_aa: CASGTGVTGELFF

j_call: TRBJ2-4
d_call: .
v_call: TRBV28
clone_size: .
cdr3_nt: TGTGCCAGCAGCTCTAAAGGGACTCTAGCCAAAAACATTCAGTACTTC
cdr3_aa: CASSSKGTLAKNIQYF

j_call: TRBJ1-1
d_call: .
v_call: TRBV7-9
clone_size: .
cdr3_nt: TGTGCCAGCAGCCCCGTTTGGGCGGGCACTGAAGCTTTCTTT
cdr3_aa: CASSPVWAGTEAFF

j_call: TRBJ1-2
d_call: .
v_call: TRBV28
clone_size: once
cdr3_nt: TGTGCCAGCACCCTGGGTAATAGTGCCTACACCTTC
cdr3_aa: CASTLGNSAYTF

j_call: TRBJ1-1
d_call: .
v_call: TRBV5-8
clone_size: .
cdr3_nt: TGTGCCAGCAGCTTGCGCAGTACTACACCTGAAGCTTTCTTT
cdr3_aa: CASSLRSTTPEAFF